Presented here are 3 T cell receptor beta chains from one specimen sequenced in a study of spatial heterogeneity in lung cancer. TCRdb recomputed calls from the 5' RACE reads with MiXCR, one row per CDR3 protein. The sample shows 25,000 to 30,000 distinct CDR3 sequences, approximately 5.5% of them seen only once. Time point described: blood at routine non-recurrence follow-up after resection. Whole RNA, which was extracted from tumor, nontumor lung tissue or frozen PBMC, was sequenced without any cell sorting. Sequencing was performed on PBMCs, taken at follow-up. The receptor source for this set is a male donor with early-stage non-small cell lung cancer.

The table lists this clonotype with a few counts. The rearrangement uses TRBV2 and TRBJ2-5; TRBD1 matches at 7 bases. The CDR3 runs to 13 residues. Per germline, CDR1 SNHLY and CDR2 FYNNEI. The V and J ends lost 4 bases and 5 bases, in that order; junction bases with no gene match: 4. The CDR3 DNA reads TGTGCCAGCAGTGGACAGGGCCGGGAGACCCAGTACTTC. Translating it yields CASSGQGRETQYF.

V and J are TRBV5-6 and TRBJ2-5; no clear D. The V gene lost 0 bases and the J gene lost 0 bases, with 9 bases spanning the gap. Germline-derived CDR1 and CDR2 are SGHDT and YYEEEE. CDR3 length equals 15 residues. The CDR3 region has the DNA TGTGCCAGCAGCTTGGGCGGCAGGTACCAAGAGACCCAGTACTTC. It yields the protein CASSLGGRYQETQYF.

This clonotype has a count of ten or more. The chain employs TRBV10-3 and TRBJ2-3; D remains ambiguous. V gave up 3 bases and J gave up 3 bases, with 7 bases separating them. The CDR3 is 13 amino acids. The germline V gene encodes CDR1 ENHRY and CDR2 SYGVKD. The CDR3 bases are TGTGCCATCAGTGAAACACCGACAGATACGCAGTATTTT. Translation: CAISETPTDTQYF.